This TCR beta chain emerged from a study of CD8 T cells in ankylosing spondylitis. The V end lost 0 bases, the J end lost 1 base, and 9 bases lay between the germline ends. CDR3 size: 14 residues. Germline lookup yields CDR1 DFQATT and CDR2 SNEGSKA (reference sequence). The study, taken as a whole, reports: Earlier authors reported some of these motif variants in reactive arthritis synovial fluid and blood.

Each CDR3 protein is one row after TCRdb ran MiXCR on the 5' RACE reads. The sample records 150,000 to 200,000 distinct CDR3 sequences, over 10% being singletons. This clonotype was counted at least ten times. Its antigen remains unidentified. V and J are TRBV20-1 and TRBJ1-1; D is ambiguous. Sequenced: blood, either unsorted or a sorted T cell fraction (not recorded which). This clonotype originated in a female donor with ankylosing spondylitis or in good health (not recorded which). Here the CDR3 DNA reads TGCAGTGCTAGAGAAGGAGCAGGGAACACTGAAGCTTTCTTT. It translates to CSAREGAGNTEAFF.